This T cell receptor (beta chain) was observed in a study of blood T cell repertoires in COVID-19. Method: immunoSEQ multiplex PCR; TCRdb's copy keeps in-frame clones and lacks some. The data show about 210,000 clones, with approximately 78% seen just once and approximately 5% held by the top ten. CDR3 length: 11 amino acids. CDR1 SGHTA and CDR2 FQGNSA come from the germline V gene. The V end lost 1 base, the J end lost 7 bases, and 3 bases lay between the germline ends. The sequenced material came from peripheral blood. The chain couples TRBV7-2 to TRBJ2-3; D remains unclear. This receptor was taken from a woman aged 70-85 years with COVID-19, enrolled during active disease. CDR3 region: CASSLDYTQYF. As DNA, the CDR3 is TGTGCCAGCAGCTTAGACTATACGCAGTATTTT.